The T cell receptor beta chain under discussion was sequenced for a study of blood T cell repertoires in COVID-19. Study in general: Acute-phase and convalescent COVID-19 samples originated in the United States, Italy and Spain.

This clone occurred once. Recruitment covered about two dozen US areas and drew participants whose ages spanned about 18 to 89 years. The germline V gene encodes CDR1 LGHNT and CDR2 FRNRAP. The length of the CDR3 is 17 residues. Trimming removed 6 bases from V and 11 bases from J; junction bases left unmatched: 16. This table comes from immunoSEQ multiplex PCR, and its TCRdb copy is limited to in-frame clones, with some not included. The sample includes around 250,000 clones, about 91% of them seen just once. This sequence originates from a human donor in a cohort exposed to, infected with or recovered from COVID-19 (not recorded which). The donor label of this sample is uncertain. Sequencing used PBMCs or T cells enriched from blood (not recorded which). V gene TRBV12-5 combines with J gene TRBJ2-5; 15 bases are a match to TRBD2. The CDR3 here is CASGSRRTGTSGGPQYF. The CDR3 DNA is TGTGCTAGTGGCTCACGCCGCACCGGGACTAGCGGGGGGCCTCAGTACTTC.